This T cell receptor (beta chain) originates from a study of beta chain features in type 1 diabetes. Study details: Patients and healthy donors were similar in age, gender and cell yields.

This clone turned up a few times. The antigen is not known. Sequence at one end of the junction differs from germline and may be a read error. CDR3 length: 14 amino acids. The V gene's germline CDR1 is SGHVS and CDR2 FNYEAQ. Points from the study as a whole: All four CD4+ subsets from Type 1 diabetes patients carried moderately but significantly shorter TCRB CDR3s. Researchers could not determine here whether HLA type influences TCRB rearrangement. Naive, central memory and Treg TCRB repertoires seemed to resemble each other more closely in patients than they did in healthy donors.

Expressed TCRB transcripts were sequenced because the entire RNA isolate underwent reverse transcription. Read counts averaged approximately 3.5 million for samples of naive, central memory and regulatory T cells. Clones were read by immunoSEQ multiplex PCR, and TCRdb kept only the in-frame ones, dropping some. The sample contains 550,000 to 850,000 clones, around 15% of which appear only once. This sequence originates from a man between 18 and 35 years old with type 1 diabetes. Sequencing input: naive CD4+ T cells from blood. The rearrangement links TRBV7-6 to TRBJ2-3, with 9 nucleotides matching TRBD2. The CDR3 reads CGSQRGVGTDTQYF. The CDR3 region has the DNA TGCGGGTCACAGCGGGGGGTGGGCACAGATACGCAGTATTTT. The full variable domain, rest sourced from reference TRBV7-6 and TRBJ2-3, is GAGVSQSPRYKVTKRGQDVALRCDPISGHVSLYWYRQALGQGPEFLTYFNYEAQQDKSGLPNDRFSAERPEGSISTLTIQRTEQRDSAMYRCGSQRGVGTDTQYFGPGTRLTVL.